These T cell receptor beta chains were read from a single sample in a study of blood T cell repertoires in COVID-19. TCRdb keeps only in-frame clones here, not all; method: immunoSEQ multiplex PCR. Of 250,000 to 300,000 clones listed, around nine tenths are singletons. The sample consisted of peripheral blood. The receptors derive from a woman aged 30 to 39 with COVID-19, enrolled during active disease. The CDR3 runs from the conserved cysteine through the conserved F or W. The D gene is left open where the match is weak. Clone size, where shown, is once, few, many, or a class for clones that have expanded.

>.|TRBV3-1/TRBV3-2|.|TRBJ1-6
TGTGCCAGCAGCCGGACAGCTGATAATTCACCCCTCCACTTT
CASSRTADNSPLHF
>.|TRBV21-1|once|TRBJ2-6
TGTGCCAGCAGCGTACAGAGGCGGGCTGGGGCCAACGTCCTGACTTTC
CASSVQRRAGANVLTF
>TRBD1|TRBV15|once|TRBJ2-6
TGTGCCACCAGCATTGACAGGGCTGGGGCCAACGTCCTGACTTTC
CATSIDRAGANVLTF
>TRBD1|TRBV9|.|TRBJ1-4
TGTGCCAGCAGCGTCCTTAGACGACAGGGGGAAGAAAAACTGTTTTTT
CASSVLRRQGEEKLFF
>TRBD2|TRBV30|once|TRBJ2-1
TGTGCCTGGAACCCCGGACTAGCGGGAGATGAGCAGTTCTTC
CAWNPGLAGDEQFF
>TRBD2|TRBV7-2|.|TRBJ2-7
TGTGCCAGCAGCTTATACGCACTAGCGGGTCCCTCCTACGAGCAGTACTTC
CASSLYALAGPSYEQYF
>.|TRBV4-1|.|TRBJ2-2
TGCGCCAGCAGCCAAGATTGGGCAGCTTTATGGACCGGGGAGCTGTTTTTT
CASSQDWAALWTGELFF
>TRBD2|TRBV6-4|.|TRBJ2-1
TGTGCCAGCAGTCCTTCGACGACTAGCGGCAATGAGCAGTTCTTC
CASSPSTTSGNEQFF
>TRBD2|TRBV18|.|TRBJ2-5
TGTGCCAGCTCAGAAGGACTAGCTGGGGAGACCCAGTACTTC
CASSEGLAGETQYF
>.|TRBV6-5|.|TRBJ1-3
TGTGCCAGCAGGCGGACGGCCGAGGGAGGAAACACCATATATTTT
CASRRTAEGGNTIYF
>TRBD1|TRBV6-5|.|TRBJ1-1
TGTGCCAGCACCCCGGCGGGACAGCACACTGAAGCTTTCTTT
CASTPAGQHTEAFF
>TRBD1|TRBV6-5|once|TRBJ2-3
TGTGCCAGCAGACGGGACAGGGGGCAGGCAGATACGCAGTATTTT
CASRRDRGQADTQYF
>TRBD1|TRBV27|.|TRBJ2-7
TGTGCCAGCGCCGCGGGACAGGCCTACGAGCAGTACTTC
CASAAGQAYEQYF
>.|TRBV7-3|.|TRBJ1-2
TGTGCCAGCAGCTTAAATGGCAGGGTGGGCTACACCTTC
CASSLNGRVGYTF
>TRBD2|TRBV19|.|TRBJ2-7
TGTGCCAGTAGTATGACGGGACTAGGTTCCTACGAGCAGTACTTC
CASSMTGLGSYEQYF
>.|TRBV28|.|TRBJ2-7
TGTGCCAGCTTCGGTCAAGGAGGGGGGGCTCAAACCTACGAGCAGTACTTC
CASFGQGGGAQTYEQYF
>.|TRBV28|.|TRBJ2-3
TGTGCCAGCAGTTTACGTCCTAGCACAGATACGCAGTATTTT
CASSLRPSTDTQYF
>TRBD1|TRBV12-3/TRBV12-4|.|TRBJ2-7
TGTGCCAGCAGACGGACAGGGCTGGAGCAGTACTTC
CASRRTGLEQYF
>TRBD1|TRBV10-1|medium-sized|TRBJ2-2
TGCGCCAGCAGTGGTGACAGGGTCACCGGGGAGCTGTTTTTT
CASSGDRVTGELFF
>.|TRBV11-1|.|TRBJ1-1
TGTGCCAGCAGCTTAGGAGTCGGGAGGAACACTGAAGCTTTCTTT
CASSLGVGRNTEAFF
>.|TRBV7-8|.|TRBJ2-7
TGTGCCAGCAGCTTAGTCTCTCGCGGGAACTCCTACGAGCAGTACTTC
CASSLVSRGNSYEQYF
>TRBD1|TRBV10-3|.|TRBJ2-7
TGTGCCATCAGTGCGGGGGACAGGGACCCCTACGAGCAGTACTTC
CAISAGDRDPYEQYF
>.|TRBV7-2|.|TRBJ2-7
TGTGCCAGCAGCCCCGGGGTAGGAGGGTCCTACGAGCAGTACTTC
CASSPGVGGSYEQYF
>.|TRBV5-1|few|TRBJ1-2
TGCGCCAGCAGCTTGGCCAGGAACTATGGCTACACCTTC
CASSLARNYGYTF
>TRBD1|TRBV28|.|TRBJ1-5
TGTGCCAGCAGTTTCCCCTCGGGCAGGGGGAGCAATCAGCCCCAGCATTTT
CASSFPSGRGSNQPQHF
>TRBD1|TRBV10-1|few|TRBJ2-5
TGCGCCAGCAGTGAACAGGGGCGCGTAGAGACCCAGTACTTC
CASSEQGRVETQYF
>TRBD1|TRBV10-1|.|TRBJ1-2
TGCGCCAGCAGTTTGGACAGGGGAGATGGCTACACCTTC
CASSLDRGDGYTF